These 20 T cell receptor beta chains were all obtained from the same sample, sequenced in a study of cytomegalovirus exposure and HLA in healthy donors. It was with 60 Vbeta and 13 Jbeta primers that the PCR ran. Clones were read by immunoSEQ multiplex PCR, and TCRdb kept only the in-frame ones, dropping some. The sample carries 150,000 to 200,000 clones, around 75% recorded once. The sample taken for sequencing was PBMCs. These receptors were collected from a male donor in good health and CMV-seronegative.

This clone was recorded only once. This chain uses TRBV6-5 with TRBJ1-5; TRBD1 aligns across 7 bases. CDR3 length equals 14 residues. Germline CDR1 reads MNHEY; CDR2 reads SVGAGI. V lost 2 bases to trimming and J lost 7 bases; unmatched junction nucleotides: 5. This CDR3 reads CASSYRGHGQPQHF. CDR3 bases: TGTGCCAGCAGTTACAGGGGGCATGGGCAGCCCCAGCATTTT.

Notes on this clone: The sample contains more than one DNA sequence encoding this CDR3. The CDR3 region has the DNA TGTGCCAGCAGTTCGGGGGGAGGGGGCAATCAGCCCCAGCATTTT. Protein sequence: CASSSGGGGNQPQHF. The chain uses TRBV28 and TRBJ1-5, with D tentatively TRBD1 (5 bases). This CDR3 is 15 amino acids long. CDR1 MDHEN and CDR2 SYDVKM come from the germline V gene. The ends were cut back, 4 bases at V and 2 bases at J, with 12 bases in the middle.

This clone has a handful of counts. The chain employs TRBV27 and TRBJ1-1, with D perhaps TRBD1 (6 bases). Germline loops: CDR1 MNHEY, CDR2 SMNVEV (reference sequence). V was cut by 7 bases and J by 3 bases, with 18 bases left in between. CDR3 length equals 15 residues. CDR3 protein: CASTNRGAGDTEAFF. In DNA form, the CDR3 reads TGTGCCAGCACTAACCGGGGGGCTGGGGACACTGAAGCTTTCTTT.

CDR3 in DNA: TGTGCCAGCAGTTTTGCCCGGGGGATGGCTAATGAAAAACTGTTTTTT. Protein: CASSFARGMANEKLFF. This chain uses TRBV28 with TRBJ1-4, with D perhaps TRBD1 (5 bases). The CDR3 extends over 16 amino acids. V was shortened by 3 bases and J by 3 bases, with 14 bases between the two germline ends. CDR1 is MDHEN, CDR2 SYDVKM, per germline.

This clone was observed a handful of times. This chain connects TRBV7-3 to TRBJ1-3, with D unclear. V was shortened by 2 bases and J by 4 bases, with 12 bases between the two germline ends. Germline loops: CDR1 SGHTA, CDR2 FQGTGA. The CDR3 covers 15 residues. In nucleotides, the CDR3 is TGTGCCAGCAGCTTAGGAGGAGGAGTCGGAAACACCATATATTTT. Translation: CASSLGGGVGNTIYF.

The chain employs TRBV28 and TRBJ1-2; 8 bases align to TRBD1. Unmatched junction bases numbered 13, after V lost 6 bases and J lost 4 bases. Germline lookup yields CDR1 MDHEN and CDR2 SYDVKM. The CDR3 has 16 amino acids. In DNA, the CDR3 is TGTGCCAGCAGGCCCGACAGGGGCGGCCCTAGCTATGGCTACACCTTC. Its translation: CASRPDRGGPSYGYTF.

This sequence joins TRBV7-6 and TRBJ2-3; D gene unclear. Trimming left V 2 bases short and J 6 bases short, with 12 bases between. Germline CDR1 and CDR2: SGHVS and FNYEAQ. The CDR3 is 14 residues long. CDR3: CASSLRSPSDTQYF. CDR3 nucleotides: TGTGCCAGCAGCTTAAGGAGCCCCTCTGATACGCAGTATTTT.

DNA for the CDR3: TGTGCCAGCAGCCAACCTGGACTAGCGGGAGGGAATGCCCACAATGAGCAGTTCTTC. Protein sequence: CASSQPGLAGGNAHNEQFF. This chain connects TRBV4-2 to TRBJ2-1, with 15 bases fitting TRBD2. This CDR3 region has 19 residues. Trimming took 2 bases from V and 5 from J; bases not matched to a gene: 10. Germline CDR1 and CDR2: LGHNA and YNFKEQ.

V usage is TRBV12-5 and J usage is TRBJ2-1; D ambiguous. V lost 0 bases to trimming and J lost 5 bases, with 11 bases between them. The V gene's germline CDR1 is LGHNT and CDR2 FRNRAP. The CDR3 spans 15 residues. The CDR3 nucleotides read TGTGCTAGTGGTTTGGTCCCAAACATGAACAATGAGCAGTTCTTC. It specifies CASGLVPNMNNEQFF.

The V and J genes are TRBV7-3 and TRBJ2-1; TRBD2 matches at 7 bases. With 2 bases clipped from V and 2 bases from J, the junction kept 3 bases outside the gene matches. The CDR3 extends over 15 amino acids. In germline, CDR1 is SGHTA, CDR2 FQGTGA. The CDR3 protein is CASSLQAGAYNEQFF. In nucleotides, the CDR3 is TGTGCCAGCAGCTTACAGGCGGGAGCCTACAATGAGCAGTTCTTC.

This chain uses TRBV4-2 with TRBJ1-6, with TRBD1 identical over 7 bases. With 4 bases clipped from V and 6 bases from J, the junction kept 9 bases outside the gene matches. Germline CDR1 reads LGHNA; CDR2 reads YNFKEQ. This CDR3 spans 16 amino acids. CDR3 in amino acids: CASSPNRGTANSPLHF. CDR3 nucleotides: TGTGCCAGCAGCCCCAATCGAGGGACAGCTAATTCACCCCTCCACTTT.

The V gene is TRBV11-2, the J gene TRBJ2-7; D remains ambiguous. CDR1 is SGHAT, CDR2 FQNNGV, per germline. V shed 10 bases and J shed 2 bases, with 9 bases lying between them. This CDR3 contains 11 residues. CDR3 bases: TGTGCCACTCTTCAGGCCTACGAGCAGTACTTC. Translated: CATLQAYEQYF.

The chain recombines TRBV7-9 with TRBJ2-1, with 8 nucleotides matching TRBD2. CDR1 SEHNR and CDR2 FQNEAQ come from the germline V gene (reference sequence). This CDR3 spans 13 amino acids. V dropped 3 bases and J dropped 15; count of bases not matched to a gene: 10. This chain's CDR3 is CASSFLGGTSPFF. The CDR3 nucleotides read TGTGCCAGCAGCTTTTTAGGTGGGACTAGTCCGTTCTTC. Filled out from reference TRBV7-9 and TRBJ2-1, the complete variable domain reads DTGVSQNPRHKITKRGQNVTFRCDPISEHNRLYWYRQTLGQGPEFLTYFQNEAQLEKSRLLSDRFSAERPKGSFSTLEIQRTEQGDSAMYLCASSFLGGTSPFFGPGTRLTVL.

In the case of this clone: The sample has other DNA sequences that encode this CDR3 too. The gene calls are TRBV30 and TRBJ1-5, with a possible D match to TRBD1 (5 bases). Germline CDR1 reads GTSNPN; CDR2 reads SVGIG (reference sequence). This CDR3 region has 14 residues. Trimming took off 3 bases at V and 0 bases at J, with 9 bases between the two ends. The CDR3 DNA reads as TGTGCCTGGAGCGGGGGGAATAGCAATCAGCCCCAGCATTTT. Protein: CAWSGGNSNQPQHF.

The gene calls are TRBV6-5 and TRBJ1-5; D is unclear. Trimming stripped 2 bases from V and 1 base from J, with 3 bases between. The CDR3 consists of 13 residues. The V gene's germline CDR1 is MNHEY and CDR2 SVGAGI. CDR3 in DNA: TGTGCCAGCAGTTACGGCAGCAATCAGCCCCAGCATTTT. This encodes CASSYGSNQPQHF.

V and J are TRBV28 and TRBJ1-2, with 9 nucleotides matching TRBD1. The CDR3 is 16 amino acids. Germline V gene sequence: CDR1 MDHEN, CDR2 SYDVKM. The junction had 9 bases not matched to a gene; V was cut back by 4 bases and J by 3 bases. The CDR3 sequence: CASSSDGTGSDYGYTF. The CDR3 nucleotides are TGTGCCAGCAGTTCTGACGGGACAGGGAGTGACTATGGCTACACCTTC.

The chain uses TRBV5-6 and TRBJ1-1, with D possibly being TRBD1 (5 bases). Germline V lookup: CDR1 SGHDT, CDR2 YYEEEE. The CDR3 is 15 amino acids. V lost 0 bases and J lost 1, with 10 bases in between. The CDR3 region is CASSLGWGSNTEAFF. In DNA form, the CDR3 reads TGTGCCAGCAGCTTGGGGTGGGGCTCGAACACTGAAGCTTTCTTT. Full variable domain (rest looked up from reference TRBV5-6 and TRBJ1-1): DAGVTQSPTHLIKTRGQQVTLRCSPKSGHDTVSWYQQALGQGPQFIFQYYEEEERQRGNFPDRFSGHQFPNYSSELNVNALLLGDSALYLCASSLGWGSNTEAFFGQGTRLTVV.

The gene calls are TRBV6-4 and TRBJ1-1, with D unresolved. The V gene's germline CDR1 is MRHNA and CDR2 SNTAGT. The CDR3 runs 13 residues. Trimming removed 0 bases at V and 1 base at J, with 3 bases between. This CDR3 reads CASSDSANTEAFF. The CDR3 DNA reads as TGTGCCAGCAGTGACTCGGCGAACACTGAAGCTTTCTTT.

The J gene is TRBJ2-7, the V gene TRBV29-1; tentative D call: TRBD1 (6 bases). CDR3 length: 12 amino acids. Germline V lookup: CDR1 SQVTM, CDR2 ANQGSEA. V lost 6 bases and J lost 5, with 14 bases in between. The CDR3 DNA is TGCAGCGTGGGTAACAGGGTCCACGAGCAGTACTTC. Translating it yields CSVGNRVHEQYF.

The gene calls are TRBV6-5 and TRBJ1-2; 8 nucleotides align to TRBD1. V gave up 7 bases and J gave up 0 bases; unmatched junction bases: 4. CDR3 length equals 14 residues. CDR1 and CDR2 (germline): MNHEY, SVGAGI. In nucleotides, the CDR3 is TGTGCCAGCACCTCAGGGGGCCCTAACTATGGCTACACCTTC. Protein sequence: CASTSGGPNYGYTF.